This record covers a single T cell receptor beta chain. These data originate in a study of control samples from healthy donors and cancer patients. The method was immunoSEQ multiplex PCR; TCRdb's version includes in-frame clones alone and lacks a portion of them. The table has about 220,000 clones, 85% to 95% seen once. CDR3 size: 13 residues. In germline, CDR1 is KGHSH, CDR2 LQKENI. V was clipped by 3 bases and J by 0 bases, with 4 bases between them. The chain combines TRBV18 with TRBJ2-3; D gene ambiguous. The sample comprised blood. This clonotype was sampled from a man in his forties or fifties in good health. CDR3 nucleotides: TGTGCCAGCTCACCGGATAGCACAGATACGCAGTATTTT. As protein: CASSPDSTDTQYF.